Presented here are 17 T cell receptor beta chains from one specimen sequenced in a study of blood T cell repertoires in COVID-19. The repertoire was sequenced with immunoSEQ multiplex PCR; TCRdb's copy has only in-frame clones and lacks some. This table has hundreds of thousands of clones, roughly 90% appearing once. Sequencing used PBMCs or T cells enriched from blood (not recorded which). The receptor source for this set is a man between 60 and 75 years old who had recovered from COVID-19.

The chain couples TRBV7-2 to TRBJ2-3; D perhaps matches TRBD2 (6 bases). Looked up from germline, CDR1 is SGHTA and CDR2 is FQGNSA. Trimming shortened V by 2 bases and J by 3 bases, and 12 bases separated the two germline ends. The CDR3 loop spans 15 amino acids. This chain's CDR3 is CASSLTGVRTDTQYF. CDR3 DNA sequence: TGTGCCAGCAGCTTAACGGGAGTTAGGACAGATACGCAGTATTTT.

The CDR3 loop is CASSQYAGNEKLFF. The CDR3, as DNA: TGCGCCAGCAGCCAATACGCCGGGAATGAAAAACTGTTTTTT. This chain joins TRBV4-3 and TRBJ1-4; no definite D call. Germline CDR1 and CDR2: LGHNA and YSLEER. This CDR3 is built from 14 residues. The V gene lost 2 bases and the J gene lost 5 bases, with 9 bases spanning the gap.

The V call is TRBV4-1, the J call TRBJ1-1, with D perhaps TRBD1 (5 bases). CDR3 size: 13 residues. Trimming took off 0 bases at V and 10 bases at J, with 12 bases between the two ends. Per the germline V gene, CDR1 is MGHRA and CDR2 is YSYEKL. In DNA form, the CDR3 reads TGCGCCAGCAGCCAAGACAGGGCCTCTGTAGCTTTCTTT. Translation: CASSQDRASVAFF.

The chain couples TRBV2 to TRBJ2-7; 7 bases are a match to TRBD1. Germline V gene data show CDR1 as SNHLY and CDR2 as FYNNEI. V lost 0 bases to trimming and J lost 1 base; unmatched junction nucleotides: 15. The CDR3 covers 19 residues. Here the CDR3 DNA reads TGTGCCAGCAGTGAAGCGGCTATACAGACAGGGCAATGGTCCTACGAGCAGTACTTC. Its protein product is CASSEAAIQTGQWSYEQYF.

The sample holds a few counts of this clone. The V call is TRBV3-1 (or the pseudogene TRBV3-2), the J call TRBJ2-2, with 10 bases matching TRBD1. The CDR3 covers 16 residues. V lost 3 bases and J lost 8; bases outside the gene matches: 9. Looked up from germline, CDR1 is LGHDT and CDR2 is YNNKEL (reference sequence). The CDR3 loop reads CASSHLVTGGTGELFF. As DNA, the CDR3 is TGTGCCAGCAGCCACCTCGTGACAGGGGGCACTGGGGAGCTGTTTTTT.

V usage is TRBV2 and J usage is TRBJ1-1; TRBD1 agrees at 11 bases. The CDR3 runs to 14 residues. Germline-derived CDR1 and CDR2 are SNHLY and FYNNEI. V gave up 10 bases and J gave up 3 bases; unmatched junction bases: 7. CDR3 sequence: CATGQGALDTEAFF. DNA for the CDR3: TGTGCCACCGGACAGGGGGCGTTGGACACTGAAGCTTTCTTT.

V is TRBV10-3 and J is TRBJ2-7; 11 positions agree with TRBD1. J was trimmed by 4 bases and V by 6 bases; bases with no gene match: 5. Germline V gene lookup returns CDR1 ENHRY and CDR2 SYGVKD. The CDR3 length is 14 residues. The chain's CDR3 is CAIRRDRGEYEQYF. CDR3 bases: TGTGCCATCAGAAGGGACAGGGGGGAGTACGAGCAGTACTTC.

The V gene is TRBV9, the J gene TRBJ2-2, with TRBD2 identical over 7 bases. There are 15 residues in the CDR3. The germline V gene has CDR1 SGDLS and CDR2 YYNGEE. V lost 1 base and J lost 4; bases outside the gene matches: 4. The CDR3 DNA follows: TGTGCCAGCAGCGTATTCAGCGGGGTCACCGGGGAGCTGTTTTTT. It is translated as CASSVFSGVTGELFF.

The gene calls are TRBV28 and TRBJ2-7; 8 positions match TRBD1. The J segment lost 2 bases and the V segment lost 7 bases, leaving 7 bases of the junction unmatched. Per the germline V gene, CDR1 is MDHEN and CDR2 is SYDVKM. This CDR3 is built from 14 residues. CDR3 in amino acids: CASNPRQGTYEQYF. Here the CDR3 DNA reads TGTGCCAGCAATCCCCGACAGGGGACCTACGAGCAGTACTTC.

This sequence joins TRBV28 and TRBJ1-5, with a weak D call TRBD1 (6 bases). V lost 7 bases to trimming and J lost 4 bases, with 11 bases between them. The V gene's germline CDR1 is MDHEN and CDR2 SYDVKM. The CDR3 is made up of 13 amino acids. CDR3 DNA: TGTGCCAGCAAACAGGGTGGAAATCAGCCCCAGCATTTT. Amino acids: CASKQGGNQPQHF.

The genes are TRBV3-1 (or the pseudogene TRBV3-2) and TRBJ2-5, with D possibly matching TRBD2 (5 bases). The CDR3 contains 14 residues. The ends were cut back, 0 bases at V and 5 bases at J, with 10 bases in the middle. Germline CDR1 LGHDT, CDR2 YNNKEL (reference sequence). The CDR3 region has the DNA TGTGCCAGCAGCCAAGATAGGACTCGGGAGACCCAGTACTTC. It is translated as CASSQDRTRETQYF.

V gene TRBV9 combines with J gene TRBJ1-2, with 10 bases identical to TRBD1. V dropped 0 bases and J dropped 3; count of bases not matched to a gene: 5. This CDR3 has 16 residues. Looked up from germline, CDR1 is SGDLS and CDR2 is YYNGEE. This CDR3 reads CASSVAPGQGYYGYTF. For the CDR3, the DNA is TGTGCCAGCAGCGTAGCCCCGGGACAGGGGTACTATGGCTACACCTTC.

In this sample, this clone turned up once. The chain has TRBV11-2 and TRBJ2-1, with 8 bases aligning to TRBD2. Per the germline V gene, CDR1 is SGHAT and CDR2 is FQNNGV. V shed 7 bases and J 4 bases; nucleotides not matched to a gene: 9. The CDR3 is 15 amino acids. The CDR3 protein is CASKGSREGYNEQFF. The CDR3 DNA sequence: TGTGCCAGCAAAGGTTCCCGGGAGGGTTACAATGAGCAGTTCTTC.

The V and J genes are TRBV5-4 and TRBJ2-5, with 12 nucleotides matching TRBD2. Germline-derived CDR1 and CDR2 are SGHNT and YYREEE (reference sequence). The ends lost 2 bases at V and 5 bases at J; junction bases unmatched: 4. The CDR3 extends over 15 amino acids. CDR3 loop: CASSFPSGRGETQYF. CDR3 sequence (DNA): TGTGCCAGCAGCTTTCCTAGCGGGAGGGGGGAGACCCAGTACTTC.

The rearrangement uses TRBV18 and TRBJ2-3; 10 positions agree with TRBD2. Germline-derived CDR1 and CDR2 are KGHSH and LQKENI. Losses at the gene ends were 3 bases for V and 4 bases for J; bases not matched to a gene: 7. The CDR3 totals 16 residues. CDR3 DNA sequence: TGTGCCAGCTCACCCCCGGGACTAGCGTTATCAGATACGCAGTATTTT. It codes for CASSPPGLALSDTQYF. The whole variable domain, filled in from reference TRBV18 and TRBJ2-3, reads NAGVMQNPRHLVRRRGQEARLRCSPMKGHSHVYWYRQLPEEGLKFMVYLQKENIIDESGMPKERFSAEFPKEGPSILRIQQVVRGDSAAYFCASSPPGLALSDTQYFGPGTRLTVL.

This clone has a single count. The V gene is TRBV4-3, the J gene TRBJ2-7, with D possibly being TRBD2 (5 bases). The germline gives CDR1 LGHNA, CDR2 YSLEER. The CDR3 length is 17 residues. Trimming took 1 base from V and 5 from J, leaving 21 bases between them. The CDR3 region is CASSQGFFRGSMDEQYF. For the CDR3, the DNA is TGCGCCAGCAGCCAAGGATTTTTTAGAGGGTCGATGGACGAGCAGTACTTC.

This clone was seen only a few times. This rearrangement joins TRBV10-3 to TRBJ1-1; D unclear. Trimming shortened V by 0 bases and J by 3 bases, and 2 bases separated the two germline ends. The CDR3 spans 12 residues. Germline CDR1 ENHRY, CDR2 SYGVKD. The DNA for the CDR3 is TGTGCCATCAGTGAGTCCGACACTGAAGCTTTCTTT. It translates to CAISESDTEAFF.